The clone carrying this TCR beta chain has just one count. Data came from immunoSEQ multiplex PCR; TCRdb stores just in-frame clones and leaves some out. Of fewer than 3 million clones in the sample, about 90% were seen once. The source of the sample is a study of shared clonotypes between healthy human individuals. Study context: Each donor's CD4 naive and CD4 memory cells filled three plates apiece, CD8 naive two, and CD8 memory one.

CDR1 LNHDA and CDR2 SQIVND come from the germline V gene (reference sequence). This CDR3 comprises 15 residues. V shed 4 bases, J shed 3 bases, and the junction held 3 bases outside the gene matches. The origin of this receptor is a man aged 18 to 29 in good health. Some clones in this sample may be carry-over from other donors' samples. The sequencing input was naive CD4+ T cells from PBMCs. Subset in this sample: CD45RA+ positively selected. The chain recombines TRBV19 with TRBJ2-2; 9 bases are a match to TRBD1. The CDR3 is CASSTGQGHTGELFF. Here the CDR3 DNA reads TGTGCCAGTAGTACGGGACAGGGTCACACCGGGGAGCTGTTTTTT.